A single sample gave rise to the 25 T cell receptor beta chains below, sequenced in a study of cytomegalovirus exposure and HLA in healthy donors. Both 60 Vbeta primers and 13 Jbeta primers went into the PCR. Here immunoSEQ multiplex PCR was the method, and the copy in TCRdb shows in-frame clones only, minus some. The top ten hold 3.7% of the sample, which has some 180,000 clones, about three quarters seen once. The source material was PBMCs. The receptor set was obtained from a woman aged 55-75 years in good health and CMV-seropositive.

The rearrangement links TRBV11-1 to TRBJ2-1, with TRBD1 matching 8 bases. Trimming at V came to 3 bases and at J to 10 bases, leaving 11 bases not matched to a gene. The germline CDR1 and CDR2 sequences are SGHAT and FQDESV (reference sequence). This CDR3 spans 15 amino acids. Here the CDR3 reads CASSLSRGLLEEQFF. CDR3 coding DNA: TGTGCCAGCAGCTTGAGCAGGGGGCTCTTGGAGGAGCAGTTCTTC.

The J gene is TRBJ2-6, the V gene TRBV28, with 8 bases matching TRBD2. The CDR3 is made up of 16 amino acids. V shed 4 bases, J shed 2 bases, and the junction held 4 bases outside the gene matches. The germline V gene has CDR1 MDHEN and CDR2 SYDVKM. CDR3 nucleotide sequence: TGTGCCAGCAGTTCGGGGGGGACGGCTGGGGCCAACGTCCTGACTTTC. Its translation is CASSSGGTAGANVLTF.

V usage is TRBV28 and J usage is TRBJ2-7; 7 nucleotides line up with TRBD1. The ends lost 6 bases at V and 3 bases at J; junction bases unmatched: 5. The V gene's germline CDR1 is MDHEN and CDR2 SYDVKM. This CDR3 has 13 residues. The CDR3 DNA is TGTGCCAGCAGACGGGGACAGAACTACGAGCAGTACTTC. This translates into CASRRGQNYEQYF.

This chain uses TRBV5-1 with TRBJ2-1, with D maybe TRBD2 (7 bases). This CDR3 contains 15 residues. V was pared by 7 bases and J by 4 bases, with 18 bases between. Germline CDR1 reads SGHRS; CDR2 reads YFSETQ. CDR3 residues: CASALGGQEYNEQFF. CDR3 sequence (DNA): TGCGCCAGCGCTTTGGGGGGGCAGGAGTACAATGAGCAGTTCTTC.

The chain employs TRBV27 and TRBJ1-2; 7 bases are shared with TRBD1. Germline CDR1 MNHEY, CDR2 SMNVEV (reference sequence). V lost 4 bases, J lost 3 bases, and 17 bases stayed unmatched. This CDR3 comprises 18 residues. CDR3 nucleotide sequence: TGTGCCAGCAGTTCTTCCGGGACAGCGTCATGGGGGTACTATGGCTACACCTTC. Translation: CASSSSGTASWGYYGYTF.

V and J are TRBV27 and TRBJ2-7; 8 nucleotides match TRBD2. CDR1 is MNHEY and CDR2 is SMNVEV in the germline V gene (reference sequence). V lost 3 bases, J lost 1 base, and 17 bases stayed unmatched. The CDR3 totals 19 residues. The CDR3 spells CASSFRSIKAGGLSYEQYF. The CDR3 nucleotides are TGTGCCAGCAGTTTTCGAAGTATTAAGGCGGGGGGCCTTTCCTACGAGCAGTACTTC.

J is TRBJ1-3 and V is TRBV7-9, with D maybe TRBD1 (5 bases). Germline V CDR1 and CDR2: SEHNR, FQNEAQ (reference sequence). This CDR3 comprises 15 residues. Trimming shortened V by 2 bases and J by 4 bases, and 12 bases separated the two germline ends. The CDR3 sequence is CASSLFRQTGNTIYF. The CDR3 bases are TGTGCCAGCAGCTTATTTAGACAGACGGGAAACACCATATATTTT.

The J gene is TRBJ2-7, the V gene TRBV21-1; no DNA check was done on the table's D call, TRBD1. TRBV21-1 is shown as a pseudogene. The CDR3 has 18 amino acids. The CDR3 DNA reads TGTGCCAGTGAGATCCGGGACAGGGGGCCTCACTCCCGCCCCGAGCAGTACTTC. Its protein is CASEIRDRGPHSRPEQYF.

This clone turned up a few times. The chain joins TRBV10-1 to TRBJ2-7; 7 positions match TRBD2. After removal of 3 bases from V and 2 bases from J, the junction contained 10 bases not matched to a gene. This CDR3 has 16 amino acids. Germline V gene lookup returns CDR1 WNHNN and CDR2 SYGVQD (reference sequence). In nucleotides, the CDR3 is TGCGCCAGCAGTGACTGGTGCGGGAGAGGGACCTACGAGCAGTACTTC. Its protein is CASSDWCGRGTYEQYF.

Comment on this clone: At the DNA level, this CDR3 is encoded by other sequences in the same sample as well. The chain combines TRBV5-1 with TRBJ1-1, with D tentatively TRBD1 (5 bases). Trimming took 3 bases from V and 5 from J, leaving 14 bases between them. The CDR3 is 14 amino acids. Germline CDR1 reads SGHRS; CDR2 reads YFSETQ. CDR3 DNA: TGCGCCAGCAGCTCGGGGCGGGGCGGGACTGAAGCTTTCTTT. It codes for CASSSGRGGTEAFF.

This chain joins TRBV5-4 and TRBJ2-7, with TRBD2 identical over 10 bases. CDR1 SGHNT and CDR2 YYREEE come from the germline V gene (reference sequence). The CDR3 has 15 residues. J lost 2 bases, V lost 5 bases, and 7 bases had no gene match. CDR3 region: CASRSGTSVAYEQYF. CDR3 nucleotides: TGTGCCAGCAGGTCCGGGACTAGCGTAGCCTACGAGCAGTACTTC.

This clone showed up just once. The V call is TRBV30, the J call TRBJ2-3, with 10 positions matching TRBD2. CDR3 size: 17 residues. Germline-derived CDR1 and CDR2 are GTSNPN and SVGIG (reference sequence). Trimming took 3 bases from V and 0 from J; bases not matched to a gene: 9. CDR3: CAWRTSGISSSTDTQYF. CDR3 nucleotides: TGTGCCTGGAGAACTAGCGGGATTAGTTCTAGCACAGATACGCAGTATTTT.

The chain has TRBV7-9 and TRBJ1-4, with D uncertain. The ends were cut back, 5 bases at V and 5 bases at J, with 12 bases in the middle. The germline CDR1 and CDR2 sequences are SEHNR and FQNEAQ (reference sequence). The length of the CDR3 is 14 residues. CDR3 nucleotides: TGTGCCAGCAGCCCCGGAGTCAACAATGAAAAACTGTTTTTT. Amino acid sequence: CASSPGVNNEKLFF. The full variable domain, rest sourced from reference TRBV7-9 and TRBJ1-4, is DTGVSQNPRHKITKRGQNVTFRCDPISEHNRLYWYRQTLGQGPEFLTYFQNEAQLEKSRLLSDRFSAERPKGSFSTLEIQRTEQGDSAMYLCASSPGVNNEKLFFGSGTQLSVL.

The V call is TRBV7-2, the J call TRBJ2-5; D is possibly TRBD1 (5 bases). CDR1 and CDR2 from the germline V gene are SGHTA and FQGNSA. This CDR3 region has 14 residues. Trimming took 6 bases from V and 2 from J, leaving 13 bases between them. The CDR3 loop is CASSRQFGQETQYF. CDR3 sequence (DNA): TGTGCCAGCAGTAGACAGTTTGGACAAGAGACCCAGTACTTC.

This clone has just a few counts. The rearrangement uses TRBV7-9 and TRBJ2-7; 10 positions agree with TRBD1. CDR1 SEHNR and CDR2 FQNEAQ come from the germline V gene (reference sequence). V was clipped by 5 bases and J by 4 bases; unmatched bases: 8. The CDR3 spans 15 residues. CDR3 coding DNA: TGTGCCAGCAGCCGGGGACAGGGGAGTTTTTACGAGCAGTACTTC. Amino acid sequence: CASSRGQGSFYEQYF.

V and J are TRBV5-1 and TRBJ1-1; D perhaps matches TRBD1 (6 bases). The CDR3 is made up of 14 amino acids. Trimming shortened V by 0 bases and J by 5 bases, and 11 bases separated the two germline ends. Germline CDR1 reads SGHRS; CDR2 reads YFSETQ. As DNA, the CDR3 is TGCGCCAGCAGCTTGGAGGCAGGGACAACTGAAGCTTTCTTT. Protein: CASSLEAGTTEAFF.

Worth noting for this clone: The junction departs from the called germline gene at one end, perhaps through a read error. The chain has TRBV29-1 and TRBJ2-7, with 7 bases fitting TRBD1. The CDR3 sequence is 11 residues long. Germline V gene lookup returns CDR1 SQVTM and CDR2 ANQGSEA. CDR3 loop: CSVGRGDSLFF. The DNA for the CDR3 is TGCAGCGTTGGGCGTGGGGACAGTTTGTTCTTC.

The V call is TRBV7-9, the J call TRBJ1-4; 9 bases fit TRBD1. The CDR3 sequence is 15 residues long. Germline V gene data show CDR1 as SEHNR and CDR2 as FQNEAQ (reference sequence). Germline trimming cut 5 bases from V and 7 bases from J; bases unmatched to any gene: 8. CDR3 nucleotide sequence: TGTGCCAGCAGCCTGGCCGGGACAGGGACTGAAAAACTGTTTTTT. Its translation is CASSLAGTGTEKLFF.

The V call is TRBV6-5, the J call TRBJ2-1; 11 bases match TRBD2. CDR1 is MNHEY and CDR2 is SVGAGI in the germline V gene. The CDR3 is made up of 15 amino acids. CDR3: CAANSGTSGYNEQFF. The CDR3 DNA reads TGTGCAGCTAATTCCGGGACTAGCGGTTACAATGAGCAGTTCTTC.

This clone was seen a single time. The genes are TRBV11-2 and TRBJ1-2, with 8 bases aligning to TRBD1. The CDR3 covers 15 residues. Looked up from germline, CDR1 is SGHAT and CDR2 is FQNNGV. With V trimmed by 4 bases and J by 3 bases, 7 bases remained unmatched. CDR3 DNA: TGTGCCAGCAGCTCGACAGGGGAAGAATACTATGGCTACACCTTC. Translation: CASSSTGEEYYGYTF.

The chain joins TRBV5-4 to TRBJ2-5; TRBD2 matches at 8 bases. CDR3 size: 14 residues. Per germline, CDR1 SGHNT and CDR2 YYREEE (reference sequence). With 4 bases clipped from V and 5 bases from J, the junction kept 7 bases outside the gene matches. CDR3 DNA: TGTGCCAGCAGCCCCAAGCGGGAGCTCGAGACCCAGTACTTC. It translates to CASSPKRELETQYF.

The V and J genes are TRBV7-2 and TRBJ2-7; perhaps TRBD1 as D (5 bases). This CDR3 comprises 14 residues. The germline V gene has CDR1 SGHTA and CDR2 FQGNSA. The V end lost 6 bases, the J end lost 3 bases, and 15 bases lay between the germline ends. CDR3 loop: CASRPDSPLYEQYF. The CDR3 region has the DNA TGTGCCAGCAGGCCCGACAGCCCCCTCTACGAGCAGTACTTC.

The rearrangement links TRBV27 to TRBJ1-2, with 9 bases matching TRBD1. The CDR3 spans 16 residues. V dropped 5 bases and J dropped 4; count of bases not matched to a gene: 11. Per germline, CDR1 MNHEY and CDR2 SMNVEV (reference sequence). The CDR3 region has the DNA TGTGCCAGCAGTAAGGCGGGACAGGGCGCCTCCTATGGCTACACCTTC. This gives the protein CASSKAGQGASYGYTF.

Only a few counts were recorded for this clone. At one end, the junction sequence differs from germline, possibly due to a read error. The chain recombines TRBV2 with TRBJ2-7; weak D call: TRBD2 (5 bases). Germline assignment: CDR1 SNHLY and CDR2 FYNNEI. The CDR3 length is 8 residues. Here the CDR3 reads CASGSSDF. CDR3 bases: TGTGCCAGCGGGAGTTCGGACTTC.

In DNA, the CDR3 is TGTGCCAGCAGGTCTTACCGGTTTGACCGACAGCCTTTCTACGAGCAGTACTTC. Translating gives CASRSYRFDRQPFYEQYF. The chain recombines TRBV12-1 with TRBJ2-7; TRBD1, the table's D call, lacks a check against the DNA. TRBV12-1 is a pseudogene locus. CDR3 length equals 18 residues.